The 30 T cell receptor beta chains listed next were all sequenced from one sample in a study of blood T cell repertoires in COVID-19. TCRdb's copy holds only in-frame clones and misses some; the assay was immunoSEQ multiplex PCR. The sample holds a few hundred thousand clones, about nine tenths seen once. Sequencing input: PBMCs or T cells enriched from blood (not recorded which). Receptors were obtained from a woman aged 40-49 years who had been exposed to COVID-19.

The gene calls are TRBV12-3 or TRBV12-4 and TRBJ2-4; 8 bases align to TRBD2. This CDR3 contains 13 residues. J lost 7 bases, V lost 6 bases, and 5 bases had no gene match. CDR3 region: CASRRAGANIQYF. CDR3 bases: TGTGCCAGCAGGAGAGCGGGGGCTAACATTCAGTACTTC.

This clone came up once. J is TRBJ2-1 and V is TRBV19; D gene ambiguous. V dropped 3 bases and J dropped 4 bases, with 13 bases sitting between them. The CDR3 is 15 residues long. Per germline, CDR1 LNHDA and CDR2 SQIVND (reference sequence). Here the CDR3 DNA reads TGTGCCAGTAGTATGCAACAGCAACCTTACAATGAGCAGTTCTTC. This encodes CASSMQQQPYNEQFF.

Here the CDR3 DNA reads TGTGCCAGCAGCTCCACAGGGGGCTGGACAGATACGCAGTATTTT. It is translated as CASSSTGGWTDTQYF. This chain connects TRBV7-9 to TRBJ2-3; 9 nucleotides line up with TRBD1. Germline CDR1 and CDR2: SEHNR and FQNEAQ (reference sequence). Germline trimming cut 4 bases from V and 3 bases from J; bases unmatched to any gene: 5. The CDR3 is 15 amino acids.

The rearrangement joins TRBV5-4 to TRBJ2-6; 7 bases match TRBD1. The germline gives CDR1 SGHNT, CDR2 YYREEE (reference sequence). The CDR3 runs to 15 residues. V trimming: 3 bases; J trimming: 4 bases; junction bases outside the gene matches: 4. CDR3 amino acids: CASSSTGTGANVLTF. The CDR3 DNA sequence: TGTGCCAGCAGCTCGACAGGGACAGGGGCCAACGTCCTGACTTTC. The full variable domain, in which reference TRBV5-4 and TRBJ2-6 provide the parts outside the CDR3, is ETGVTQSPTHLIKTRGQQVTLRCSSQSGHNTVSWYQQALGQGPQFIFQYYREEENGRGNFPPRFSGLQFPNYSSELNVNALELDDSALYLCASSSTGTGANVLTFGAGSRLTVL.

This clone came up once. The chain has TRBV7-9 and TRBJ1-4; 7 bases map to TRBD1. Germline CDR1 and CDR2: SEHNR and FQNEAQ (reference sequence). This CDR3 region has 14 residues. The V gene end was trimmed by 5 bases and the J gene end by 8 bases; junction bases not matched to a gene: 8. CDR3 nucleotides: TGTGCCAGCAGCGAGGGACAGAAGGGAGAAAAACTGTTTTTT. Amino acid sequence: CASSEGQKGEKLFF.

V is TRBV2 and J is TRBJ2-3; 9 positions match TRBD2. V gave up 8 bases and J gave up 2 bases; unmatched junction bases: 5. This CDR3 has 14 amino acids. The germline V gene has CDR1 SNHLY and CDR2 FYNNEI. The CDR3 sequence is CASVSGGFTDTQYF. CDR3 DNA sequence: TGTGCCAGCGTTAGCGGGGGATTCACAGATACGCAGTATTTT. Together with reference TRBV2 and TRBJ2-3, the CDR3 gives the full variable domain: EPEVTQTPSHQVTQMGQEVILRCVPISNHLYFYWYRQILGQKVEFLVSFYNNEISEKSEIFDDQFSVERPDGSNFTLKIRSTKLEDSAMYFCASVSGGFTDTQYFGPGTRLTVL.

To note about this clone: At one boundary the junction diverges from the germline segment, which might be a read error. The J gene is TRBJ1-1, the V gene TRBV6-5, with a weak D call TRBD1 (5 bases). The germline CDR1 and CDR2 sequences are MNHEY and SVGAGI. The CDR3 is 14 amino acids. CDR3 sequence reads: CASSFQPGGTEAFF. The CDR3, as DNA: TGTGCCAGCAGTTTTCAGCCGGGGGGGACTGAAGCTTTTTTT.

The chain joins TRBV7-9 to TRBJ1-4; D uncertain. Between the trimmed V and J ends, which lost 4 bases and 8 bases, there was a span of 8 bases. The CDR3 has 12 residues. Germline V gene data show CDR1 as SEHNR and CDR2 as FQNEAQ (reference sequence). The CDR3 spells CASSYQWEKLFF. For the CDR3, the DNA is TGTGCCAGCAGCTATCAGTGGGAAAAACTGTTTTTT.

V gene TRBV27 combines with J gene TRBJ1-2; the D gene is possibly TRBD1 (5 bases). Germline CDR1 MNHEY, CDR2 SMNVEV (reference sequence). The germline V and J ends were trimmed by 5 bases and 4 bases, with 20 bases remaining between them. The CDR3 length is 16 residues. This CDR3 reads CASSLYRSGGIYGYTF. The CDR3 coding sequence is TGTGCCAGCAGTCTATACAGGTCGGGGGGGATCTATGGCTACACCTTC.

The chain links TRBV4-3 to TRBJ2-7; 7 bases match TRBD2. Germline CDR1 and CDR2: LGHNA and YSLEER. Losses at the gene ends were 1 base for V and 3 bases for J; bases not matched to a gene: 9. This CDR3 spans 16 amino acids. This CDR3 is CASSQGGMASGYEQYF. Here the CDR3 DNA reads TGCGCCAGCAGCCAAGGGGGTATGGCTAGCGGCTACGAGCAGTACTTC.

J is TRBJ1-2 and V is TRBV10-3, with D perhaps matching TRBD1 (5 bases). The CDR3 extends over 12 amino acids. Germline V lookup: CDR1 ENHRY, CDR2 SYGVKD. Trimming removed 4 bases from V and 4 bases from J, with 7 bases in between. This CDR3 reads CAISGQGYGYTF. Written as DNA, the CDR3 is TGTGCCATCAGTGGGCAGGGCTATGGCTACACCTTC.

The chain has TRBV6-6 and TRBJ1-1; TRBD1 matches at 9 bases. With V trimmed by 6 bases and J by 6 bases, 2 bases remained unmatched. The length of the CDR3 is 12 residues. Germline CDR1 is MNHNY and CDR2 is SVGAGI (reference sequence). CDR3 amino acids: CASRDRGSEAFF. CDR3 coding DNA: TGTGCCAGCAGGGACAGGGGCTCTGAAGCTTTCTTT.

This clone was recorded a few times. The V and J genes are TRBV18 and TRBJ1-1, with 11 bases fitting TRBD1. Per the germline V gene, CDR1 is KGHSH and CDR2 is LQKENI. The CDR3 consists of 15 residues. V was clipped by 3 bases and J by 4 bases; unmatched bases: 4. CDR3 loop: CASSPRTGGVTEAFF. In nucleotides, the CDR3 is TGTGCCAGCTCACCTCGGACAGGGGGCGTCACTGAAGCTTTCTTT.

This sequence joins TRBV7-2 and TRBJ1-3, with D perhaps matching TRBD1 (6 bases). The V end lost 6 bases, the J end lost 6 bases, and 18 bases lay between the germline ends. The CDR3 extends over 15 amino acids. Germline CDR1 reads SGHTA; CDR2 reads FQGNSA. The CDR3 DNA is TGTGCCAGCAGATTATTGGACAGCTCCCTAAACACCATATATTTT. It specifies CASRLLDSSLNTIYF.

V is TRBV18 and J is TRBJ1-1; D is undetermined. CDR1 and CDR2 from the germline V gene are KGHSH and LQKENI. The CDR3 is made up of 14 amino acids. With 0 bases removed from V and 1 base from J, the gap between germline ends came to 6 bases. The CDR3 region is CASSPPPGNTEAFF. CDR3 coding DNA: TGTGCCAGCTCACCACCCCCCGGGAACACTGAAGCTTTCTTT.

The V gene is TRBV24-1, the J gene TRBJ1-6; 9 positions agree with TRBD1. This CDR3 has 14 residues. Germline CDR1 is KGHDR and CDR2 is SFDVKD. Trimming took 7 bases from V and 5 from J; bases not matched to a gene: 2. The CDR3 sequence: CATRGTGNNSPLHF. The CDR3 region has the DNA TGTGCCACCAGGGGGACAGGGAATAATTCACCCCTCCACTTT.

The chain is built from TRBV21-1 and TRBJ2-3; whether TRBD2, the table's D call, matches the DNA was not checked. TRBV21-1 is a recognized pseudogene. The CDR3 length is 18 residues. The CDR3 spells CASSKVVTGGPPKDTQYF. CDR3 coding DNA: TGTGCCAGCAGCAAAGTCGTCACGGGAGGGCCCCCAAAAGATACGCAGTATTTT.

V and J are TRBV6-6 and TRBJ1-5, with a weak D call TRBD1 (6 bases). V was shortened by 6 bases and J by 5 bases, with 17 bases between the two germline ends. The CDR3 loop spans 15 amino acids. CDR1 and CDR2 (germline): MNHNY, SVGAGI (reference sequence). The CDR3 nucleotides read TGTGCCAGCAGCTTCCAGGGGAGAGGTTATCAGCCCCAGCATTTT. This codes for CASSFQGRGYQPQHF.

As to this clone: Additional DNA sequences in this sample encode the identical CDR3. The chain is built from TRBV19 and TRBJ1-1; D remains unclear. V gave up 2 bases and J gave up 1 base, with 5 bases separating them. This CDR3 spans 13 amino acids. CDR1 and CDR2 from the germline V gene are LNHDA and SQIVND (reference sequence). For the CDR3, the DNA is TGTGCCAGTAGTATAAAGAGGAACACTGAAGCTTTCTTT. This gives the protein CASSIKRNTEAFF.

This clone was found once. This chain links TRBV10-1 with TRBJ1-4, with TRBD1 matching over 9 bases. This CDR3 has 15 residues. Germline V CDR1 and CDR2: WNHNN, SYGVQD (reference sequence). V lost 6 bases, J lost 5 bases, and 7 bases stayed unmatched. CDR3 DNA sequence: TGCGCCAGCAGCTTGGGACAGGGAACAAATGAAAAACTGTTTTTT. Translating it yields CASSLGQGTNEKLFF.

The chain couples TRBV27 to TRBJ1-2; D not resolved. This CDR3 has 15 residues. Germline V gene lookup returns CDR1 MNHEY and CDR2 SMNVEV (reference sequence). Trimming shortened V by 5 bases and J by 0 bases, and 13 bases separated the two germline ends. The CDR3 reads CASSPWQAPNYGYTF. Written as DNA, the CDR3 is TGTGCCAGCAGTCCCTGGCAGGCGCCTAACTATGGCTACACCTTC.

The CDR3 nucleotides read TGCGCCAGCAGCCAGGACGACAGTTACTACTCTGGAAACACCATATATTTT. This codes for CASSQDDSYYSGNTIYF. This chain uses TRBV4-1 with TRBJ1-3, with D tentatively TRBD1 (5 bases). This CDR3 spans 17 amino acids. Trimming took 3 bases from V and 0 from J, leaving 15 bases between them. From germline, CDR1 is MGHRA and CDR2 YSYEKL.

The chain links TRBV5-4 to TRBJ2-2; tentatively, D is TRBD1 (5 bases). The CDR3 runs to 14 residues. Deletions cut 4 bases from V and 6 bases from J, with 13 bases between. Germline loops: CDR1 SGHNT, CDR2 YYREEE (reference sequence). The CDR3 loop reads CASSGQGESGELFF. The CDR3 region has the DNA TGTGCCAGCAGCGGCCAGGGCGAGTCCGGGGAGCTGTTTTTT.

The gene calls are TRBV30 and TRBJ2-5; TRBD2 matches at 11 bases. The germline V gene has CDR1 GTSNPN and CDR2 SVGIG (reference sequence). J gave up 4 bases and V 0 bases, and 7 bases lay outside the gene matches. This CDR3 is 16 amino acids long. CDR3 nucleotides: TGTGCCTGGAGTGTACATATAGCGGGGGGGCGAGAGACCCAGTACTTC. Protein product: CAWSVHIAGGRETQYF.

The chain recombines TRBV15 with TRBJ1-2, with 7 bases that match TRBD1. CDR1 is LNHNV and CDR2 is YYDKDF in the germline V gene (reference sequence). The CDR3 is made up of 13 amino acids. Trimming removed 0 bases from V and 7 bases from J; junction bases left unmatched: 2. In DNA form, the CDR3 reads TGTGCCACCAGCAGAGATCAGGGGGGTGGCTACACCTTC. Its translation: CATSRDQGGGYTF. The full variable domain, completed using reference TRBV15 and TRBJ1-2, is DAMVIQNPRYQVTQFGKPVTLSCSQTLNHNVMYWYQQKSSQAPKLLFHYYDKDFNNEADTPDNFQSRRPNTSFCFLDIRSPGLGDTAMYLCATSRDQGGGYTFGSGTRLTVV.

This sequence joins TRBV29-1 and TRBJ1-1, with D hard to call. The germline V gene has CDR1 SQVTM and CDR2 ANQGSEA. V gave up 7 bases and J gave up 1 base, with 4 bases separating them. The CDR3 is 10 residues long. The CDR3 is CSAGNTEAFF. The CDR3 DNA sequence: TGCAGCGCCGGGAACACTGAAGCTTTCTTT.

This clone was picked up one time. The V and J genes are TRBV5-4 and TRBJ2-7; 11 bases map to TRBD1. This CDR3 has 16 amino acids. Germline CDR1 SGHNT, CDR2 YYREEE (reference sequence). V gave up 3 bases and J gave up 4 bases; unmatched junction bases: 9. The CDR3 DNA reads as TGTGCCAGCAGCTCGTACCGCGGGACAGGGGGTTACGAGCAGTACTTC. Protein: CASSSYRGTGGYEQYF.

CDR3 bases: TGTGCCAGCAGCTTTCGACTAGCGGGAGAAAGGGAGCAGTTCTTC. This gives the protein CASSFRLAGEREQFF. V gene TRBV7-2 combines with J gene TRBJ2-1; 12 nucleotides match TRBD2. CDR1 and CDR2 from the germline V gene are SGHTA and FQGNSA. The ends lost 3 bases at V and 10 bases at J; junction bases unmatched: 7. The CDR3 contains 15 residues.

The J gene is TRBJ1-2, the V gene TRBV6-5, with a weak D call TRBD1 (5 bases). Germline-derived CDR1 and CDR2 are MNHEY and SVGAGI. Trimming stripped 5 bases from V and 8 bases from J, with 12 bases between. CDR3 size: 12 residues. In nucleotides, the CDR3 is TGTGCCAGCAGTCGGGACTCTCGAGGCTACACCTTC. Amino acid sequence: CASSRDSRGYTF.

CDR3 nucleotide sequence: TGTGCCAGCAGCCCGGGACAGGGCGGTGGGGAGACCCAGTACTTC. Translating it yields CASSPGQGGGETQYF. The chain joins TRBV11-3 to TRBJ2-5; 9 bases map to TRBD1. The CDR3 extends over 15 amino acids. The germline gives CDR1 SGHNT, CDR2 YENEEA. J lost 5 bases, V lost 5 bases, and 9 bases had no gene match.